Below are 8 T cell receptor beta chains sequenced from a single sample in a study of early T cells in non-severe SARS-CoV-2 infection. MiXCR, run by TCRdb on the 5' RACE reads, gives a single entry per CDR3 protein. The sample consists of about 76,000 distinct CDR3 sequences, 10% to 12% of them appearing once. The sample comprised whole blood. These receptors originate from an adult who was a healthcare worker with PCR-confirmed SARS-CoV-2 infection or an uninfected control (not recorded which).

J is TRBJ2-2 and V is TRBV5-1; 7 bases align to TRBD2. This CDR3 spans 15 amino acids. V lost 4 bases to trimming and J lost 3 bases; unmatched junction nucleotides: 6. CDR1 is SGHRS and CDR2 is YFSETQ in the germline V gene. CDR3 amino acids: CASSPGRGDTGELFF. The CDR3 coding sequence is TGCGCCAGCAGCCCAGGACGGGGGGACACCGGGGAGCTGTTTTTT.

This clonotype was seen only a few times. V is TRBV5-1 and J is TRBJ1-2, with 7 bases that match TRBD1. Germline V gives CDR1 SGHRS, CDR2 YFSETQ. J was trimmed by 5 bases and V by 0 bases; bases with no gene match: 7. The CDR3 sequence is 15 residues long. Here the CDR3 reads CASSLVEGARYGYTF. The CDR3 nucleotides are TGCGCCAGCAGCTTGGTCGAGGGGGCGAGGTATGGCTACACCTTC. Filled out from reference TRBV5-1 and TRBJ1-2, the complete variable domain reads KAGVTQTPRYLIKTRGQQVTLSCSPISGHRSVSWYQQTPGQGLQFLFEYFSETQRNKGNFPGRFSGRQFSNSRSEMNVSTLELGDSALYLCASSLVEGARYGYTFGSGTRLTVV.

This chain connects TRBV9 to TRBJ2-7; D remains unclear. Per germline, CDR1 SGDLS and CDR2 YYNGEE. The CDR3 length is 14 residues. V was cut by 0 bases and J by 1 base, with 8 bases left in between. CDR3 DNA sequence: TGTGCCAGCAGCGTAGAACCACAGTCCTACGAGCAGTACTTC. This gives the protein CASSVEPQSYEQYF.

This clonotype showed up just a few times. This chain's CDR3 is CSAGTQIYEQYF. In DNA form, the CDR3 reads TGCAGCGCGGGGACACAAATCTACGAGCAGTACTTC. The gene calls are TRBV29-1 and TRBJ2-7; D may be TRBD1 (6 bases). Trimming removed 7 bases at V and 3 bases at J, with 13 bases between. This CDR3 has 12 residues. Germline lookup yields CDR1 SQVTM and CDR2 ANQGSEA.

CDR3 sequence (DNA): TGTGCCAGCAGCTTAGTGTCCAGGGACGGGGAGCAGTACTTC. Its translation is CASSLVSRDGEQYF. The V and J genes are TRBV7-6 and TRBJ2-7, with D perhaps assigned TRBD1 or TRBD2 (5 bases each). The V end was cut by 1 base, the J end by 7 bases, with 14 bases between. The CDR3 consists of 14 residues. Germline V gene lookup returns CDR1 SGHVS and CDR2 FNYEAQ.

This clonotype was observed many times. This rearrangement joins TRBV19 to TRBJ2-2, with TRBD1 identical over 7 bases. The CDR3 extends over 15 amino acids. Per germline, CDR1 LNHDA and CDR2 SQIVND (reference sequence). V lost 3 bases to trimming and J lost 0 bases; unmatched junction nucleotides: 1. CDR3 DNA: TGTGCCAGTAGTATCGGACAGGCGAACACCGGGGAGCTGTTTTTT. This encodes CASSIGQANTGELFF.

This clonotype occurred a few times. This chain links TRBV7-9 with TRBJ1-2, with 10 bases aligning to TRBD1. The CDR3 is made up of 15 amino acids. From germline, CDR1 is SEHNR and CDR2 FQNEAQ (reference sequence). Trimming took 6 bases from V and 8 from J; bases not matched to a gene: 12. The CDR3 reads CASSFPGTGVRGYTF. Written as DNA, the CDR3 is TGTGCCAGCAGTTTCCCCGGGACAGGGGTTCGGGGCTACACCTTC.

This clonotype has at least ten counts. CDR3 sequence reads: CATSQSSYNSPLHF. CDR3 coding DNA: TGTGCCACATCCCAGAGCTCCTATAATTCACCCCTCCACTTT. The chain recombines TRBV19 with TRBJ1-6; D ambiguous. This CDR3 has 14 amino acids. Germline values: CDR1 LNHDA, CDR2 SQIVND (reference sequence). V lost 10 bases, J lost 0 bases, and 10 bases lay in between.